This entry lists 25 T cell receptor beta chains sequenced from one sample in a study of regulatory T cells in long-lasting Graves disease. With iRepertoire HTBI primers and Arm-PCR of CDR3 regions, TCR beta libraries were built. MiXCR, applied by TCRdb to the multiplex PCR reads, yields one record per CDR3 protein. This sample has 400,000 to 500,000 distinct CDR3 sequences, with about 14% found just once. Time point described: newly diagnosed GD, antithyroid drugs for less than 3 months. PBMC RNA served as the TCR library source. The same sample was also studied in work on T cells in Graves' hyperthyroidism and ophthalmopathy.

The starting material was peripheral blood mononuclear cells (PBMCs), obtained at new diagnosis, from a patient treated with antithyroid drugs. These TCRs come from a woman aged 45-59 years with Graves disease.

The V call is TRBV20-1, the J call TRBJ2-7, with D hard to call. The CDR3 has 15 amino acids. Between the trimmed V and J ends, which lost 4 bases and 3 bases, there was a span of 19 bases. The germline V gene encodes CDR1 DFQATT and CDR2 SNEGSKA (reference sequence). CDR3 in DNA: TGCAGTGCTAATCGGCCAGATAGATCCCTCTACGAGCAGTACTTC. It specifies CSANRPDRSLYEQYF.

Ten or more counts support this clonotype. The chain combines TRBV6-1 with TRBJ2-2; 7 bases map to TRBD1. V was clipped by 1 base and J by 3 bases; unmatched bases: 8. CDR3 length: 17 residues. Germline CDR1 and CDR2: MNHNS and SASEGT. The CDR3 sequence: CASSEVVRGSYTGELFF. In DNA form, the CDR3 reads TGTGCCAGCAGTGAAGTCGTCAGGGGGTCTTACACCGGGGAGCTGTTTTTT.

This clonotype was detected many times. CDR3 sequence: CASSPGWESLPDEQYF. The CDR3 DNA reads as TGTGCCAGCAGCCCTGGATGGGAGTCCCTCCCCGACGAGCAGTACTTC. The J gene is TRBJ2-7, the V gene TRBV7-9, with D maybe TRBD2 (5 bases). CDR3 length equals 16 residues. From germline, CDR1 is SEHNR and CDR2 FQNEAQ (reference sequence). The V gene lost 5 bases and the J gene lost 5 bases, with 22 bases spanning the gap. Together with reference TRBV7-9 and TRBJ2-7, the CDR3 gives the full variable domain: DTGVSQNPRHKITKRGQNVTFRCDPISEHNRLYWYRQTLGQGPEFLTYFQNEAQLEKSRLLSDRFSAERPKGSFSTLEIQRTEQGDSAMYLCASSPGWESLPDEQYFGPGTRLTVT.

The J gene is TRBJ2-1, the V gene TRBV27; a possible D gene is TRBD1 (5 bases). V was trimmed by 0 bases and J by 5 bases, leaving 23 bases between them. The CDR3 runs to 19 residues. Germline CDR1 is MNHEY and CDR2 is SMNVEV (reference sequence). For the CDR3, the DNA is TGTGCCAGCAGTTTATCGTCGGGCTACAGGATGAGTCAGGACAATGAGCAGTTCTTC. Amino acids: CASSLSSGYRMSQDNEQFF.

The chain couples TRBV6-5 to TRBJ2-5; D might be TRBD1 (6 bases). Germline loops: CDR1 MNHEY, CDR2 SVGAGI. The V end was cut by 4 bases, the J end by 1 base, with 13 bases between. This CDR3 region has 15 residues. In DNA, the CDR3 is TGTGCCAGCAGTTCAGGCCGGGACATCCAAGAGACCCAGTACTTC. It translates to CASSSGRDIQETQYF.

This clonotype occurred a few times. The chain has TRBV10-1 and TRBJ2-3, with D tentatively TRBD2 (6 bases). The CDR3 is 15 residues long. V gave up 6 bases and J gave up 2 bases, with 15 bases separating them. The germline V gene has CDR1 WNHNN and CDR2 SYGVQD (reference sequence). The CDR3 DNA reads TGCGCCAGCAGATCCCTGTGGGGGGACACAGATACGCAGTATTTT. Residues: CASRSLWGDTDTQYF.

Comments on this clonotype: Relative to the germline gene, one junction end is altered; a read error may explain this. This chain links TRBV7-6 with TRBJ2-7; 7 nucleotides match TRBD2. The CDR3 has 15 residues. CDR1 and CDR2 (germline): SGHVS, FNYEAQ. Here the CDR3 reads CVSSTGGGPYYEQYF. The CDR3 DNA is TGTGTCAGCAGCACGGGGGGAGGCCCGTACTACGAGCAGTACTTC.

This clonotype was counted many times. V gene TRBV27 combines with J gene TRBJ1-4, with TRBD1 matching over 8 bases. The CDR3 runs 16 residues. The germline CDR1 and CDR2 sequences are MNHEY and SMNVEV (reference sequence). V gave up 5 bases and J gave up 7 bases; unmatched junction bases: 12. In DNA, the CDR3 is TGTGCCAGCAGTCCCCGGCTTGCAGGGGGCGTTGAAAAACTGTTTTTT. This gives the protein CASSPRLAGGVEKLFF.

This clonotype was counted at least ten times. The chain has TRBV28 and TRBJ2-7; D is tentatively TRBD1 or TRBD2 (5 bases each). Looked up from germline, CDR1 is MDHEN and CDR2 is SYDVKM. The CDR3 sequence is 16 residues long. Trimming removed 5 bases at V and 2 bases at J, with 19 bases between. CDR3 residues: CASSDPTGTDTYEQYF. CDR3 nucleotides: TGTGCCAGCAGTGACCCCACCGGGACGGACACCTACGAGCAGTACTTC.

This clonotype has ten or more counts. This chain connects TRBV7-2 to TRBJ2-1, with unresolved D. This CDR3 contains 14 residues. The germline V gene has CDR1 SGHTA and CDR2 FQGNSA. Trimming cost V 5 bases and J 5 bases, with 13 bases left between them. CDR3 coding DNA: TGTGCCAGCAGCGAAGGCAATACTCACAATGAGCAGTTCTTC. As protein: CASSEGNTHNEQFF.

The V and J genes are TRBV5-1 and TRBJ2-2, with D maybe TRBD1 (6 bases). This CDR3 is 17 amino acids long. The V end lost 9 bases, the J end lost 6 bases, and 27 bases lay between the germline ends. Germline CDR1 and CDR2: SGHRS and YFSETQ. The CDR3 loop reads CANRPQQGIRESGELFF. CDR3 nucleotides: TGCGCCAACAGACCCCAACAGGGAATCCGCGAGTCCGGGGAGCTGTTTTTT.

With respect to this clonotype: This may stem from a read error, because a much larger clone lies one nucleotide away. The rearrangement uses TRBV10-3 and TRBJ2-1; 8 bases align to TRBD1. V dropped 6 bases and J dropped 6; count of bases not matched to a gene: 1. The CDR3 extends over 12 amino acids. Germline V gene sequence: CDR1 ENHRY, CDR2 SYGVKD. CDR3 residues: CAIRDRVNEQFF. The CDR3 bases are TGTGCCATCAGGGACAGGGTCAATGAGCAGTTCTTC.

This clonotype occurred many times. This chain uses TRBV12-3 or TRBV12-4 with TRBJ2-5, with D perhaps matching TRBD1 (6 bases). The CDR3 runs to 14 residues. The V and J ends lost 2 bases and 4 bases respectively, with 11 bases between them. CDR3 sequence (DNA): TGTGCCAGCAGTTTACACAGGGAAGGAGAGACCCAGTACTTC. Translated, it gives CASSLHREGETQYF.

Remarks on this clonotype: A read error is likely here: a far larger clone is one base away. This sequence joins TRBV20-1 and TRBJ2-1, with D perhaps matching TRBD1 (6 bases). This CDR3 comprises 15 residues. V was trimmed by 2 bases and J by 10 bases, leaving 21 bases between them. In germline, CDR1 is DFQATT, CDR2 SNEGSKA (reference sequence). CDR3 loop: CSARHPETGSYEQFF. In DNA form, the CDR3 reads TGCAGTGCTAGACACCCCGAGACAGGCTCCTACGAGCAGTTCTTC.

This chain connects TRBV9 to TRBJ2-1; 8 bases fit TRBD1. Germline V gives CDR1 SGDLS, CDR2 YYNGEE. This CDR3 has 16 amino acids. V shed 2 bases and J 4 bases; nucleotides not matched to a gene: 8. This CDR3 is CASSVMYRGVYNEQFF. CDR3 in DNA: TGTGCCAGCAGCGTTATGTACAGGGGGGTTTACAATGAGCAGTTCTTC. Using reference TRBV9 and TRBJ2-1 for the parts outside the CDR3, the full variable domain is DSGVTQTPKHLITATGQRVTLRCSPRSGDLSVYWYQQSLDQGLQFLIQYYNGEERAKGNILERFSAQQFPDLHSELNLSSLELGDSALYFCASSVMYRGVYNEQFFGPGTRLTVL.

This clonotype occurred many times. The DNA of the CDR3 is TGCGCCAGCAGTGATAATCGGGCGGGTAATGAAAAACTGTTTTTT. Its translation is CASSDNRAGNEKLFF. The rearrangement links TRBV10-2 to TRBJ1-4; D gene ambiguous. CDR3 length equals 15 residues. Germline V gene sequence: CDR1 WSHSY, CDR2 SAAADI. The V end lost 3 bases, the J end lost 4 bases, and 12 bases lay between the germline ends.

In this sample, this clonotype turned up a few times. This sequence joins TRBV7-9 and TRBJ2-3; the D gene could be TRBD1 or TRBD2 (7 bases each). The V end lost 1 base, the J end lost 1 base, and 12 bases lay between the germline ends. CDR3 size: 16 residues. CDR1 is SEHNR, CDR2 FQNEAQ, per germline (reference sequence). The CDR3 coding sequence is TGTGCCAGCAGCTTAGATCCAGGGGGGGGCACAGATACGCAGTATTTT. Residues: CASSLDPGGGTDTQYF.

At least ten counts were recorded for this clonotype. The V and J genes are TRBV29-1 and TRBJ2-5; D not resolved. This CDR3 contains 12 residues. Trimming left V 4 bases short and J 2 bases short, with 8 bases between. From germline, CDR1 is SQVTM and CDR2 ANQGSEA. The CDR3 nucleotides are TGCAGCGTTGGGGGAAGGCAAGAGACCCAGTACTTC. Protein: CSVGGRQETQYF.

In the case of this clonotype: This may come from a read error, since a much larger clone is one base off. This chain connects TRBV10-3 to TRBJ1-6; D is undetermined. Germline V lookup: CDR1 ENHRY, CDR2 SYGVKD. CDR3 size: 14 residues. V lost 9 bases to trimming and J lost 5 bases, with 14 bases between them. This CDR3 is CAIQSGRDNSPLHF. CDR3 DNA: TGTGCCATACAATCGGGTCGTGATAATTCACCCCTCCACTTT.

V usage is TRBV25-1 and J usage is TRBJ1-1, with 10 bases aligning to TRBD1. J lost 1 base, V lost 2 bases, and 4 bases had no gene match. Looked up from germline, CDR1 is MGHDK and CDR2 is SYGVNS. The CDR3 spans 16 residues. The CDR3 reads CASSEPGQGRNTEAFF. DNA of the CDR3: TGTGCCAGCAGTGAACCGGGACAGGGGAGGAACACTGAAGCTTTCTTT.

Regarding this clonotype: The junction does not match germline at one end; this may be a read error. The rearrangement uses TRBV4-1 and TRBJ1-4, with TRBD1 matching 8 bases. CDR3 length equals 16 residues. Germline-derived CDR1 and CDR2 are MGHRA and YSYEKL. The CDR3 coding sequence is TGCGCCAGCACCCAAGGAGGAGCAGGGGGCGGTGAAAAACTGTTTTTT. Its translation: CASTQGGAGGGEKLFF.

This clonotype was detected many times. J is TRBJ2-7 and V is TRBV5-1, with D tentatively TRBD1 (6 bases). This CDR3 has 14 amino acids. Germline loops: CDR1 SGHRS, CDR2 YFSETQ. V gave up 2 bases and J gave up 1 base, with 10 bases separating them. The CDR3 is CASSFRDNSYEQYF. CDR3 nucleotides: TGCGCCAGCAGCTTCCGGGACAATTCCTACGAGCAGTACTTC.

This clonotype was seen a few times. CDR3 residues: CASSYSTRGGGYTF. The CDR3 DNA reads as TGTGCCAGCAGTTACTCTACCCGTGGGGGTGGCTACACCTTC. The rearrangement links TRBV6-2 or TRBV6-3 to TRBJ1-2; D possibly corresponds to TRBD1 (5 bases). Germline V CDR1 and CDR2: MNHEY, SVGEGT. The CDR3 covers 14 residues. Between the trimmed V and J ends, which lost 0 bases and 7 bases, there was a span of 12 bases.

This clonotype turned up a few times. The J gene is TRBJ2-7, the V gene TRBV5-8; 12 bases map to TRBD2. Trimming took 9 bases from V and 4 from J; bases not matched to a gene: 11. This CDR3 contains 15 residues. Germline V gives CDR1 SGHTS, CDR2 YDEGEE. In DNA form, the CDR3 reads TGTGCCACCACCGATTGGACTAGCGGGATTTACGAGCAGTACTTC. Protein product: CATTDWTSGIYEQYF.

This clonotype has ten or more counts. The rearrangement links TRBV11-2 to TRBJ2-5, with no clear D. The length of the CDR3 is 13 residues. Trimming pared 6 bases from V and 0 bases from J, leaving 8 bases between. CDR1 is SGHAT, CDR2 FQNNGV, per germline. The CDR3 DNA follows: TGTGCCAGCAGAGTCACAGACCAAGAGACCCAGTACTTC. This encodes CASRVTDQETQYF.